This T cell receptor beta chain derives from a study of human T cells and chemical hapten exposure. This sample's time point: patch test 1, 2 weeks after DPC sensitization. Regarding treatment: therapeutic diphenylcyclopropenone sensitization with weekly scalp DPC. TCRdb ran MiXCR on the RACE reads and lists one entry per CDR3 protein. Of tens of thousands of distinct CDR3 sequences detected, 32% appear once; the ten largest clones hold about 9.6%. Trimming shortened V by 4 bases and J by 0 bases, and 10 bases separated the two germline ends. From germline, CDR1 is SGHRS and CDR2 YFSETQ. The CDR3 contains 14 residues.

The TCR comes from a man aged 35-49 years with alopecia areata. Some clones in this sample may be carry-over from other donors' samples. The chain combines TRBV5-1 with TRBJ1-1; TRBD1 is a possible D gene (5 bases). The sequences come from whole blood, collected in connection with sensitization to the hapten diphenylcyclopropenone (DPC). The CDR3 sequence is CASSGGLLNTEAFF. The CDR3 nucleotides read TGCGCCAGCAGCGGGGGTCTATTGAACACTGAAGCTTTCTTT. The entire variable domain, with the rest obtained from reference TRBV5-1 and TRBJ1-1, is as follows: KAGVTQTPRYLIKTRGQQVTLSCSPISGHRSVSWYQQTPGQGLQFLFEYFSETQRNKGNFPGRFSGRQFSNSRSEMNVSTLELGDSALYLCASSGGLLNTEAFFGQGTRLTVV.